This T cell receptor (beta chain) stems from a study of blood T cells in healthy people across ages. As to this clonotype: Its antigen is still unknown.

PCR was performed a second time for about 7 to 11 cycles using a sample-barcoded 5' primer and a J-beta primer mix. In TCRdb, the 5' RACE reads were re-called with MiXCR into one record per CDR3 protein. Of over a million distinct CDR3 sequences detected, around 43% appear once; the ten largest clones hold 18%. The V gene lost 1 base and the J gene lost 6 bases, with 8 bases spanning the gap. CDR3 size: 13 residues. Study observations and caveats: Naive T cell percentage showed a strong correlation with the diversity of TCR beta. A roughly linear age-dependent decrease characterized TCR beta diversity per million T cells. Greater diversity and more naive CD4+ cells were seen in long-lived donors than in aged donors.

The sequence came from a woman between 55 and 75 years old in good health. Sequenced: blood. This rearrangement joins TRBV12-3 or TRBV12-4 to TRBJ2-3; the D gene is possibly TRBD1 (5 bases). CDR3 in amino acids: CASSLGQWDTQYF. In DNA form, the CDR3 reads TGTGCCAGCAGTTTAGGACAGTGGGATACGCAGTATTTT.